This T cell receptor (beta chain) comes out of a study of T cells expressing NK-cell markers. TCRdb reprocessed the 5' RACE reads and reports one entry per CDR3 protein, with no DNA. The sample table sets out 150,000 or so distinct CDR3 sequences. Germline V lookup: CDR1 MDHEN, CDR2 SYDVKM. The CDR3 consists of 15 residues. The sequencing input was blood T cells: a sorted CD56 or NKG2C T cell subset, CD4+ or CD8+ T cells, or bulk PBMC T cells (not recorded which). The chain recombines TRBV28 with TRBJ2-7; the TCRdb D gene call, TRBD1, has no DNA to confirm it. This sequence originates from a woman aged 18 to 69 in good health. CDR3 in amino acids: CASSRTGTAISKQYF. Variable domain in full (rest from reference TRBV28 and TRBJ2-7): DVKVTQSSRYLVKRTGEKVFLECVQDMDHENMFWYRQDPGLGLRLIYFSYDVKMKEKGDIPEGYSVSREKKERFSLILESASTNQTSMYLCASSRTGTAISKQYFGPGTRLTVT.